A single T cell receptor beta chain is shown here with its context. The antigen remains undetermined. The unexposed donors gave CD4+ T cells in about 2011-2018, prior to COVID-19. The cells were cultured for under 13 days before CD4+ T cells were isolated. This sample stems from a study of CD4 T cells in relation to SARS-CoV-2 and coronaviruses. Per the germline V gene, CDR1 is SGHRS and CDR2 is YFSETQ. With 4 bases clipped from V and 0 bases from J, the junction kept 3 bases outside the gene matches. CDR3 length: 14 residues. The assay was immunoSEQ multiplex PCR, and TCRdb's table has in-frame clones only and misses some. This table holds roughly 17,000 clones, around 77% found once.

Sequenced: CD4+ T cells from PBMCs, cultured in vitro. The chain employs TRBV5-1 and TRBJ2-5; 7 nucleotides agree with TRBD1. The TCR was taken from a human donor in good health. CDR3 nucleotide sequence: TGCGCCAGCAGCCAGGGACAGTACCAAGAGACCCAGTACTTC. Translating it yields CASSQGQYQETQYF.